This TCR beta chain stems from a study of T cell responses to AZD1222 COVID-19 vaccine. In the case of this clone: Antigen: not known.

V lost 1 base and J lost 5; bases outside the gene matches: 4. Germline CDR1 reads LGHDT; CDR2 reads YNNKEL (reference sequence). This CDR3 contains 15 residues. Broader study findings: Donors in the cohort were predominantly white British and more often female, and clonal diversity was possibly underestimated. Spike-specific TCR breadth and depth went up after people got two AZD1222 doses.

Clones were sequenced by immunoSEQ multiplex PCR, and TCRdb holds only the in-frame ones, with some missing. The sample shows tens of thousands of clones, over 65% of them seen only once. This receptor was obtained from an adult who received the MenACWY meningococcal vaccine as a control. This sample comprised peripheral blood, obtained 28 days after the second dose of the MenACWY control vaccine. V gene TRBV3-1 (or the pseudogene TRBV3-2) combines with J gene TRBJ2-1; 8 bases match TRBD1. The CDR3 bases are TGTGCCAGCAGCCAAGGGTGGACAGGGAACAATGAGCAGTTCTTC. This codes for CASSQGWTGNNEQFF.